This T cell receptor (beta chain) was retrieved from a study of T cell responses to AZD1222 COVID-19 vaccine. Study results and limitations: There were mostly white British donors and more females than males, and clonal diversity was possibly underestimated.

Generated by immunoSEQ multiplex PCR, the TCRdb table keeps only in-frame clones and is missing some. This sample has about 88,000 clones, with around 91% found just once. Trimming took 6 bases from V and 8 from J, leaving 13 bases between them. The CDR3 has 12 residues. Germline V CDR1 and CDR2: MNHEY, SMNVEV (reference sequence). With regard to this clone: The target antigen is unknown.

The receptor was isolated from an adult in good health. The chain is built from TRBV27 and TRBJ1-1; the D gene is possibly TRBD1 (6 bases). The specimen was peripheral blood, collected on day 0 of MenACWY control vaccination. CDR3 sequence: CASSNPRGEAFF. DNA for the CDR3: TGTGCCAGCAGCAACCCCAGGGGCGAAGCTTTCTTT.